These 12 T cell receptor beta chains originate from one sample sequenced in a study of vaccination effects on CD4 cells after COVID-19. ViraFEST assay sequencing came after antigen-specific CD4+ T cells were expanded with viral peptide pools. Upon completion of about 10 days in culture, CD4+ T cells were isolated. Their SARS-CoV-2 infection, verified by PCR, occurred between March and December 2020. The method was immunoSEQ multiplex PCR; TCRdb's version includes in-frame clones alone and lacks a portion of them. The sample holds roughly 24,000 clones, about 72% seen once. For these receptors, no antigen is known. This specimen was CD4+ T cells from PBMCs cultured with SARS-CoV-2 spike peptides, taken before COVID-19 vaccination. The source of these receptors is a human donor who had a prior SARS-CoV-2 infection.

The chain is built from TRBV19 and TRBJ2-1; D possibly corresponds to TRBD2 (6 bases). Trimming took 3 bases from V and 6 from J, leaving 18 bases between them. Per the germline V gene, CDR1 is LNHDA and CDR2 is SQIVND (reference sequence). This CDR3 contains 16 residues. CDR3 loop: CASSMRQRRGGNEQFF. The CDR3 nucleotides are TGTGCCAGTAGTATGCGTCAACGGAGGGGTGGCAATGAGCAGTTCTTC.

J is TRBJ2-1 and V is TRBV6-1; no reliable D call. The CDR3 is 15 residues long. The V gene's germline CDR1 is MNHNS and CDR2 SASEGT. V lost 2 bases and J 8 bases, leaving 16 bases between the germline ends. The CDR3 here is CASSETTPGSDEQFF. The CDR3 DNA sequence: TGTGCCAGCAGTGAAACTACCCCTGGTTCGGATGAGCAGTTCTTC.

This clone is labeled as large. The V call is TRBV24-1, the J call TRBJ2-1; 8 bases align to TRBD1. The V segment lost 7 bases and the J segment 10 bases; nucleotides outside the gene matches: 11. The germline V gene has CDR1 KGHDR and CDR2 SFDVKD. The CDR3 runs to 14 residues. CDR3 protein: CATSSRTGLQEQFF. The CDR3 DNA is TGTGCCACCAGCTCAAGGACAGGGTTACAGGAGCAGTTCTTC.

This clone occurred a few times. The V call is TRBV15, the J call TRBJ2-5, with TRBD2 identical over 7 bases. Germline assignment: CDR1 LNHNV and CDR2 YYDKDF (reference sequence). The ends lost 5 bases at V and 2 bases at J; junction bases unmatched: 5. The CDR3 loop spans 14 amino acids. Here the CDR3 reads CATSGDYTQETQYF. In nucleotides, the CDR3 is TGTGCCACCAGCGGGGACTATACTCAAGAGACCCAGTACTTC.

This chain joins TRBV4-1 and TRBJ2-7, with D uncertain. Trimming left V 1 base short and J 0 bases short, with 7 bases between. Looked up from germline, CDR1 is MGHRA and CDR2 is YSYEKL. The CDR3 contains 14 residues. DNA of the CDR3: TGCGCCAGCAGCCAAGCGGAGAGCTCCTACGAGCAGTACTTC. Its translation: CASSQAESSYEQYF.

The V gene is TRBV30, the J gene TRBJ1-1, with 7 bases fitting TRBD1. V trimming: 5 bases; J trimming: 8 bases; junction bases outside the gene matches: 11. The CDR3 contains 13 residues. The germline V gene encodes CDR1 GTSNPN and CDR2 SVGIG (reference sequence). CDR3 sequence reads: CAWSSERQGEAFF. The CDR3, as DNA: TGTGCCTGGTCGAGCGAAAGACAGGGAGAAGCTTTCTTT.

This chain uses TRBV18 with TRBJ1-3, with 9 bases aligning to TRBD1. After removal of 3 bases from V and 5 bases from J, the junction contained 14 bases not matched to a gene. Germline V gene lookup returns CDR1 KGHSH and CDR2 LQKENI. The length of the CDR3 is 18 residues. The CDR3 coding sequence is TGTGCCAGCTCACCTATAACCGTTCGGGGACAGGGTCGAAACACCATATATTTT. This gives the protein CASSPITVRGQGRNTIYF.

The CDR3 region is CAWEDSGRAKNIQYF. The CDR3 nucleotides are TGTGCCTGGGAAGATAGCGGGAGGGCCAAAAACATTCAGTACTTC. The chain links TRBV30 to TRBJ2-4; TRBD2 agrees at 10 bases. Germline CDR1 and CDR2: GTSNPN and SVGIG (reference sequence). V shed 5 bases and J 1 base; nucleotides not matched to a gene: 5. This CDR3 has 15 residues.

This clone has a handful of counts. This sequence joins TRBV9 and TRBJ1-2, with no clear D. Trimming took off 0 bases at V and 7 bases at J, with 13 bases between the two ends. CDR3 length: 14 residues. CDR1 and CDR2 (germline): SGDLS, YYNGEE. DNA of the CDR3: TGTGCCAGCAGCGTAGATCCACTTTTAGGTGGCTACACCTTC. Amino acid sequence: CASSVDPLLGGYTF.

The V gene is TRBV5-1, the J gene TRBJ2-6; D unresolved. The V gene lost 2 bases and the J gene lost 0 bases, with 6 bases spanning the gap. Germline-derived CDR1 and CDR2 are SGHRS and YFSETQ. There are 15 residues in the CDR3. Written as DNA, the CDR3 is TGCGCCAGCAGCTTTTCGAACTCTGGGGCCAACGTCCTGACTTTC. This gives the protein CASSFSNSGANVLTF.

The V call is TRBV6-1, the J call TRBJ2-1; 11 positions agree with TRBD2. J gave up 4 bases and V 2 bases, and 1 base lay outside the gene matches. This CDR3 contains 15 residues. CDR1 is MNHNS, CDR2 SASEGT, per germline. CDR3 amino acids: CASSELAGGYNEQFF. The CDR3 DNA follows: TGTGCCAGCAGTGAACTAGCGGGGGGATACAATGAGCAGTTCTTC.

The rearrangement uses TRBV28 and TRBJ2-2; D is perhaps TRBD2 (6 bases). The CDR3 is 11 residues long. The V and J ends lost 8 bases and 6 bases respectively, with 7 bases between them. Per germline, CDR1 MDHEN and CDR2 SYDVKM. The CDR3 sequence is CASGGSGELFF. In nucleotides, the CDR3 is TGTGCCAGCGGGGGGTCCGGGGAGCTGTTTTTT. The variable domain in full, with the rest retrieved from reference TRBV28 and TRBJ2-2, is DVKVTQSSRYLVKRTGEKVFLECVQDMDHENMFWYRQDPGLGLRLIYFSYDVKMKEKGDIPEGYSVSREKKERFSLILESASTNQTSMYLCASGGSGELFFGEGSRLTVL.